A selection of T cell receptor beta chains follows, all from one sample in a study of early T cells in non-severe SARS-CoV-2 infection. TCRdb reprocessed the 5' RACE reads with MiXCR, giving one entry per CDR3 protein. In the table there are some 98,000 distinct CDR3 sequences, 11% of which are singletons. Sequencing input: whole blood. The receptors were sampled from an adult who was a healthcare worker with PCR-confirmed SARS-CoV-2 infection or an uninfected control (not recorded which). The CDR3 runs from the conserved cysteine through the conserved F or W. A D gene is named only where the DNA matches it firmly. Size tells how often a clone was seen (once, few, many) or the class of an expanded clone, and some rows leave it out.

.,.,TRBV12-3/TRBV12-4,TRBJ1-1,CASRHDTGQRRGEAFF,TGTGCCAGCAGGCACGACACGGGCCAAAGGAGGGGTGAAGCTTTCTTT
many,.,TRBV7-8,TRBJ1-1,CASSLGGQTEAFF,TGTGCCAGCAGCCTGGGGGGGCAGACTGAAGCTTTCTTT
.,TRBD1,TRBV6-5,TRBJ1-1,CASSYGDRGNTEAFF,TGTGCCAGCAGTTACGGGGACAGGGGGAACACTGAAGCTTTCTTT
.,TRBD1,TRBV29-1,TRBJ2-7,CSVVPTGVNEQYF,TGCAGCGTTGTACCGACAGGGGTAAACGAGCAGTACTTC
many,TRBD1,TRBV6-5,TRBJ2-7,CASSYPGGTFYF,TGTGCCAGCAGTTACCCAGGGGGCACCTTCTACTTC
few,TRBD1,TRBV5-1,TRBJ2-7,CASSLDGTGYEQYF,TGCGCCAGCAGCTTGGACGGGACAGGTTACGAGCAGTACTTC
.,.,TRBV18,TRBJ1-5,CASSPADSNQPQHF,TGTGCCAGCTCACCGGCAGATAGCAATCAGCCCCAGCATTTT
once,TRBD1,TRBV13,TRBJ2-3,CASALLRTGDGDTQYF,TGTGCCAGCGCCCTACTACGGACAGGGGACGGAGATACGCAGTATTTT
.,.,TRBV12-3/TRBV12-4,TRBJ2-6,CASSFLPYTRSGANVLTF,TGTGCCAGCAGTTTTTTGCCCTATACCCGCTCTGGGGCCAACGTCCTGACTTTC
.,TRBD1,TRBV2,TRBJ1-2,CASTIRDREGYTF,TGTGCCAGCACCATCCGGGACAGGGAGGGCTACACCTTC
many,.,TRBV20-1,TRBJ2-1,CSARSEGGNEQFF,TGCAGTGCTAGAAGCGAGGGAGGCAATGAGCAGTTCTTC
.,.,TRBV7-6,TRBJ1-1,CASSLEARRAEAFF,TGTGCCAGCAGCTTAGAGGCCAGAAGGGCTGAAGCTTTCTTT
many,TRBD1,TRBV29-1,TRBJ2-7,CSVQTGTGSYEQYF,TGCAGCGTCCAGACCGGGACAGGATCCTACGAGCAGTACTTC
few,.,TRBV9,TRBJ2-7,CASSGPSTYGEQYF,TGTGCCAGCAGCGGACCCTCTACCTATGGCGAGCAGTACTTC
.,.,TRBV7-9,TRBJ1-6,CASSRTGQPNSPLHF,TGTGCCAGCAGCCGGACTGGACAGCCCAATTCACCCCTCCACTTT
.,.,TRBV11-2,TRBJ2-7,CASSLEGGNSYEQYF,TGTGCCAGCAGCTTAGAAGGTGGCAACTCCTACGAGCAGTACTTC
.,TRBD1,TRBV5-1,TRBJ1-4,CASSLAQGGNEKLFF,TGCGCCAGCAGCTTGGCCCAGGGGGGTAATGAAAAACTGTTTTTT
.,.,TRBV6-1,TRBJ1-1,CASSEEDLFLAFF,TGTGCCAGCAGTGAAGAGGACCTCTTTTTGGCTTTCTTT
many,TRBD2,TRBV6-5,TRBJ2-1,CASSRGLAGGNEQFF,TGTGCCAGCAGCAGGGGACTAGCGGGGGGAAATGAGCAGTTCTTC
.,TRBD2,TRBV7-9,TRBJ2-7,CASSLSLAGDGEQYF,TGTGCCAGCAGCCTATCACTAGCGGGGGATGGGGAGCAGTACTTC
.,TRBD1,TRBV7-9,TRBJ2-7,CASSSRGTESYEQYF,TGTGCCAGCAGCTCCCGTGGGACAGAGTCCTACGAGCAGTACTTC
few,.,TRBV13,TRBJ1-1,CASSLGLSNTEAFF,TGTGCCAGCAGCTTAGGACTTTCGAACACTGAAGCTTTCTTT
.,.,TRBV7-9,TRBJ1-2,CASSLGGIPGYTF,TGTGCCAGCAGCTTAGGTGGTATTCCTGGCTACACCTTC
few,.,TRBV11-2,TRBJ2-1,CASLRRGYDNEQFF,TGTGCCAGCTTAAGACGGGGCTATGACAATGAGCAGTTCTTC
many,TRBD1,TRBV7-2,TRBJ2-7,CASSTPTGVEQYF,TGTGCCAGCAGCACCCCGACAGGGGTCGAGCAGTACTTC
many,TRBD1,TRBV20-1,TRBJ2-7,CSVHRGSNPYEQYF,TGCAGTGTCCACAGGGGTAGCAACCCCTACGAGCAGTACTTC
.,.,TRBV4-1,TRBJ1-5,CASSQREGGNQPQHF,TGCGCCAGCAGCCAAAGGGAAGGAGGCAATCAGCCCCAGCATTTT
.,.,TRBV28,TRBJ1-3,CASSLMRQTSGNTIYF,TGTGCCAGCAGCTTAATGAGACAGACCTCTGGAAACACCATATATTTT
.,.,TRBV12-3/TRBV12-4,TRBJ1-2,CASSVAMYYGYTF,TGTGCCAGCAGCGTAGCGATGTACTATGGCTACACCTTC
.,.,TRBV5-1,TRBJ1-1,CASSARGETEAFF,TGCGCCAGCAGCGCCCGGGGCGAGACTGAAGCTTTCTTT
.,TRBD1,TRBV7-6,TRBJ1-6,CASSLATGGSPLHF,TGTGCCAGCAGCTTAGCGACAGGGGGATCACCCCTCCACTTT
.,.,TRBV29-1,TRBJ2-7,CSVGQGRYEQYF,TGCAGCGTTGGGCAGGGGCGGTACGAGCAGTACTTC
many,.,TRBV3-1,TRBJ2-3,CASSQGLSRDTQYF,TGTGCCAGCAGCCAAGGTCTCTCGAGGGATACGCAGTATTTT
few,TRBD1,TRBV20-1,TRBJ2-1,CSAGTEHNEQFF,TGCAGTGCCGGGACAGAGCACAATGAGCAGTTCTTC
.,TRBD2,TRBV2,TRBJ2-4,CASATSGSVAKNIQYF,TGTGCCAGCGCGACGAGCGGGAGTGTAGCCAAAAACATTCAGTACTTC
.,.,TRBV9,TRBJ1-2,CASSHNGRSYGYTF,TGTGCCAGCAGCCATAACGGGAGGAGCTATGGCTACACCTTC
few,.,TRBV6-1,TRBJ1-5,CASSEEGLSNQPQHF,TGTGCCAGCAGTGAAGAGGGATTGAGCAATCAGCCCCAGCATTTT
many,.,TRBV5-1,TRBJ2-7,CASSWRDGYEQYF,TGCGCCAGCAGCTGGCGGGATGGGTACGAGCAGTACTTC
.,.,TRBV6-2/TRBV6-3,TRBJ2-7,CASGQLKYEQYF,TGTGCCAGCGGGCAGCTGAAGTACGAGCAGTACTTC
many,.,TRBV7-9,TRBJ2-1,CASSPSGGSYNEQFF,TGTGCCAGCAGCCCTTCTGGCGGGTCCTACAATGAGCAGTTCTTC